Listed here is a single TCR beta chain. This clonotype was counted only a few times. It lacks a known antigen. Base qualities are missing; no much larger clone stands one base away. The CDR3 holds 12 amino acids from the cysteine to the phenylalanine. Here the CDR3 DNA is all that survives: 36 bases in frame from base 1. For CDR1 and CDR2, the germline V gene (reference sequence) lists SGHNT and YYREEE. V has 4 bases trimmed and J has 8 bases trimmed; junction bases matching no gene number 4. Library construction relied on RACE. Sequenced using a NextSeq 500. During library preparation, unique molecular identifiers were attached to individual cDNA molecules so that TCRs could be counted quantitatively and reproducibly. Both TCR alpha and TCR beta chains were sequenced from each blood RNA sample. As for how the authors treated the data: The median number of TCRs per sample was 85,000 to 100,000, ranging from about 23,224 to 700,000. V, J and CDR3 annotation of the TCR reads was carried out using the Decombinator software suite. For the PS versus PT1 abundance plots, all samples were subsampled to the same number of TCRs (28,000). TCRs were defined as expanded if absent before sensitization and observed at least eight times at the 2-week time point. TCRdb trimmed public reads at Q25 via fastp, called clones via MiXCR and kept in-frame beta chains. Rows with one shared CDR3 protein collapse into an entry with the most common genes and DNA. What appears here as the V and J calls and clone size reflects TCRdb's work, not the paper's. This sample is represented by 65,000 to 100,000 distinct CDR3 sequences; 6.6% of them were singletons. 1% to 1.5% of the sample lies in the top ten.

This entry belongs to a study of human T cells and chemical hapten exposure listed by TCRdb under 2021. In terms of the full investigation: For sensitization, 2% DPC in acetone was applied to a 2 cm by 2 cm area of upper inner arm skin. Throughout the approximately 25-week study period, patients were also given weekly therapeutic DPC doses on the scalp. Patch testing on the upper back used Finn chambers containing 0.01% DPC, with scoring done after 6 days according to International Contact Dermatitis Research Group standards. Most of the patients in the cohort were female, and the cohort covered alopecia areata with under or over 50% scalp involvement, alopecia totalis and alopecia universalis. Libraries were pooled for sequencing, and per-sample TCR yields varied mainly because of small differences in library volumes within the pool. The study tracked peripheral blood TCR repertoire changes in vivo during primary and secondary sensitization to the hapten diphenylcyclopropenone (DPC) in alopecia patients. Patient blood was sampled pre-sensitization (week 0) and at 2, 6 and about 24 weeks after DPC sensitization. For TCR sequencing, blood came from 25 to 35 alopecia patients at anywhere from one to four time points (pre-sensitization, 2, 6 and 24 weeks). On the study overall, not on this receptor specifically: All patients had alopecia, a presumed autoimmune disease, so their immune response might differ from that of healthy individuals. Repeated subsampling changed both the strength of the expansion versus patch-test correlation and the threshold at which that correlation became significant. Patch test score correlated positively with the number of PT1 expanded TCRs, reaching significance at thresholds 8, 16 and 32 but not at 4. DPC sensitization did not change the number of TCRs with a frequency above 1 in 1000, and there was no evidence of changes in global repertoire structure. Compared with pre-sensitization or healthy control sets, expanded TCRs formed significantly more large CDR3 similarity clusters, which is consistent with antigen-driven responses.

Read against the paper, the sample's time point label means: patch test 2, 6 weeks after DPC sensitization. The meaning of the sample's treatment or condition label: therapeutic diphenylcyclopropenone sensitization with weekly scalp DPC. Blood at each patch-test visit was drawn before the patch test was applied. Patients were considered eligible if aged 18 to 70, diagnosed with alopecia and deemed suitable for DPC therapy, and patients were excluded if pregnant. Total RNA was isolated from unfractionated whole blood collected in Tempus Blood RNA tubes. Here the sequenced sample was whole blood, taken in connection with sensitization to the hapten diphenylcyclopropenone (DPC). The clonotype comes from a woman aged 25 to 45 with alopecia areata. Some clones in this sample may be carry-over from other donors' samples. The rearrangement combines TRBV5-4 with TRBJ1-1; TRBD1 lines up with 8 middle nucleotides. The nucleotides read TGTGCCAGCAGCAAACAGGGGGGAGAAGCTTTCTTT. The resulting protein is CASSKQGGEAFF.